This TCR beta chain appears in the sequencing data of a study of cytomegalovirus exposure and HLA in healthy donors. Broader study findings: Three chains linked to CMV were shown in vitro to be specific for CMV antigens. A later analysis showed TCR association rates differing by HLA locus, peaking at DRB1 and lowest at HLA-C.

This PCR relied on a set of 60 Vbeta primers and 13 Jbeta primers. Only in-frame clones appear in the TCRdb table, and some are missing; sequencing was by immunoSEQ multiplex PCR. The sample lists 150,000 to 200,000 clones; approximately 72% were seen once. The CDR3 covers 15 residues. V shed 4 bases, J shed 8 bases, and the junction held 7 bases outside the gene matches. Germline-derived CDR1 and CDR2 are SGHAT and FQDESV (reference sequence). Note on this clone: Its specificity is unknown.

The clonotype comes from a man aged 40-49 years in good health and CMV-seropositive. The sequenced sample consisted of PBMCs. The V and J genes are TRBV11-1 and TRBJ2-1; 11 bases line up with TRBD1. CDR3 amino acids: CASSSDRGLMDEQFF. Written as DNA, the CDR3 is TGTGCCAGCAGCTCGGACAGGGGGCTTATGGATGAGCAGTTCTTC.